This TCR beta chain derives from a study of shared clonotypes between healthy human individuals. Study overall: The study drew on a couple of women and a few men aged 18 to 49 as donors.

Source study methods: Filtering of immunoSEQ junctional sequences could not match full-length read filtering. Only in-frame clones appear in the TCRdb table, and some are missing; sequencing was by immunoSEQ multiplex PCR. V and J calls and clone size are those listed in that table; D and trimming were worked out from the DNA. Of more than 2 million clones listed, almost 96% are singletons. The length of the CDR3 is 14 residues. Losses at the gene ends were 6 bases for V and 0 bases for J; bases not matched to a gene: 2. Germline CDR1 WSHSY, CDR2 SAAADI. The sequence was obtained from a man aged 18 to 35 in good health. The rearrangement links TRBV10-2 to TRBJ2-5; 9 nucleotides match TRBD1. Sequenced input: naive CD4+ T cells sorted from blood. The subset here: CD45RA+ positively selected. The CDR3 DNA reads as TGCGCCAGCAGACAGGGGGCATACCAAGAGACCCAGTACTTC. Translating gives CASRQGAYQETQYF.